The rows below give T cell receptor beta chains drawn from one sample of a study of T cells in tuberculosis. Produced via immunoSEQ multiplex PCR; TCRdb's table is partial and in-frame only. This table holds tens of thousands of clones, approximately 90% found once. The sample taken for sequencing was PBMCs. The receptors stem from a donor aged 10 to 29 with latent tuberculosis or without tuberculosis infection. The CDR3 runs from the conserved cysteine through the conserved F or W. The order of the fields is V gene, D gene, J gene, CDR3 DNA, CDR3 protein. A D gene is named only where the DNA matches it firmly.

TRBV19	-	TRBJ1-2	TGTGCCAGTAGGGACATTTTTTCCCGCTATGGCTACACCTTC	CASRDIFSRYGYTF
TRBV14	-	TRBJ1-3	TGTGCCAGCAGCACCCGGTCTGGAAACACCATATATTTT	CASSTRSGNTIYF
TRBV9	TRBD2	TRBJ2-5	TGTGCCAGCAGCGTAGTCCCGGGAGGCGGAGAGACCCAGTACTTC	CASSVVPGGGETQYF
TRBV6-1	-	TRBJ2-1	TGTGCCAGCATTTTTGGAGGGTTTGAGCAGTTCTTC	CASIFGGFEQFF
TRBV28	TRBD1	TRBJ2-2	TGTGCCAGCAGGCAATGGGTGGACAGGGGCAACACCGGGGAGCTGTTTTTT	CASRQWVDRGNTGELFF
TRBV10-2	TRBD1	TRBJ2-4	TGCGCCAGCAGTGAGTCCGGACAGGGACTCCACGCGGACATTCAGTACTTC	CASSESGQGLHADIQYF
TRBV27	-	TRBJ1-5	TGTGCCAGCAGTTTTAGTGGGGGCGGGTTGAATCAGCCCCAGCATTTT	CASSFSGGGLNQPQHF
TRBV4-1	TRBD1	TRBJ1-2	TGCGCCAGCAGCCAAGGGGCGAGACAGGGAGCTAACTATGGCTACACCTTC	CASSQGARQGANYGYTF
TRBV27	TRBD1	TRBJ1-4	TGTGCCAGCGCCGACAGGGGAGGGGATGAAAAACTGTTTTTT	CASADRGGDEKLFF
TRBV28	TRBD2	TRBJ2-5	TGTGCCAGCAGTTTCCTCCCTCTTATGGGGGGGCAAGAGACCCAGTACTTC	CASSFLPLMGGQETQYF
TRBV7-6	-	TRBJ1-2	TGTGCCAGCAGCTTACTCCAGGGTACCTATGGCTACACCTTC	CASSLLQGTYGYTF
TRBV7-8	-	TRBJ2-2	TGTGCCAGCAGCCATAGCTATTTGTGGGTTGTAACTGGGGAGCTGTTTTTT	CASSHSYLWVVTGELFF